These T cell receptor beta chains were read from a single sample in a study of siplizumab effects on memory and regulatory T cells. The assay was immunoSEQ multiplex PCR, and TCRdb's table has in-frame clones only and misses some. This table has some 100,000 clones, just over 90% appearing once. Material for sequencing was Tregs sorted from blood. Receptors were obtained from a human donor in good health. Both conserved end residues are trimmed from each CDR3.

TRBV4-2,TRBJ2-7,ASSQPGTGGLLY
TRBV5-4,TRBJ1-1,ASSFGDRAEAF
TRBV5-1,TRBJ2-3,ASSYTGGADTQY
TRBV7-9,TRBJ2-7,ASSLTLAGVVYEQY
TRBV14,TRBJ1-5,ASSQGGYQPQH
TRBV7-3,TRBJ2-2,ASQGPTDTGELF
TRBV12-5,TRBJ2-4,ASGSGGIQY
TRBV27,TRBJ2-2,ASSLPGAGLTGELF
TRBV10-3,TRBJ1-1,AITPQGAGEAF
TRBV11-3,TRBJ2-1,ASRVRDTSNEQF